This T cell receptor (beta chain) originates from a study of PD-L1 blockade in urothelial cancer. Whole-study context: Male sex and bladder-origin urothelial cancer characterized about 85% of the roughly 30 patients. Study patients had been treated with 0 to 3 previous chemotherapy regimens. Among blood samples, the median T cell count was approximately 150,000.

Per germline, CDR1 WSHSY and CDR2 SAAADI. With V trimmed by 6 bases and J by 1 base, 2 bases remained unmatched. The CDR3 is 15 amino acids. Sequencing was performed with immunoSEQ multiplex PCR; in TCRdb, only in-frame clones are kept and a portion is missing. The profile shows just under 50,000 clones, about 88% of them singletons. Time point: pretreatment peripheral blood. Anywhere from 1 to 8 samples came from each patient, spanning pretreatment and on-treatment. The receptor comes from a man in his 70s with urothelial cancer. The input for sequencing was PBMCs, taken around atezolizumab (anti-PD-L1) treatment. The chain combines TRBV10-2 with TRBJ1-3; 11 nucleotides match TRBD1. The CDR3 spells CASSGQGASGNTIYF. The CDR3 DNA is TGCGCCAGCAGCGGACAGGGGGCTTCTGGAAACACCATATATTTT.